Sequencing of this TCR beta chain was carried out in a study of T cell changes during pregnancy in multiple sclerosis. Sequenced by immunoSEQ multiplex PCR; TCRdb stores in-frame clones only, minus some. The table shows 65,000 to 80,000 clones, with roughly 93% occurring only once. The length of the CDR3 is 17 residues. CDR1 is SGDLS, CDR2 YYNGEE, per germline. The V gene end was trimmed by 3 bases and the J gene end by 6 bases; junction bases not matched to a gene: 12. J is TRBJ2-1 and V is TRBV9; TRBD1 matches at 10 bases. The clonotype comes from a female donor with multiple sclerosis, enrolled in a pregnancy study. Sample: peripheral blood, taken in the first trimester of pregnancy. CDR3 sequence reads: CASSDGQGEVGGNEQFF. DNA of the CDR3: TGTGCCAGCAGCGACGGACAGGGGGAGGTTGGCGGCAATGAGCAGTTCTTC.